The entry that follows covers one TCR beta chain sequence. The data were taken from a study of blood T cell repertoires in COVID-19. The wider study: Sources were T cells, B-cell-depleted T cells, or PBMCs; the material itself was cDNA or gDNA.

Authors' methods: Amplified reference gene primers provided the basis for estimating nucleated cell counts. This table comes from immunoSEQ multiplex PCR, and its TCRdb copy is limited to in-frame clones, with some not included. Clone size and the V and J calls come from that table; the DNA yielded D and trimming. In the table there are tens of thousands of clones, around 86% of which are singletons. Trimming took 2 bases from V and 0 from J, leaving 10 bases between them. CDR3 length equals 15 residues. CDR1 and CDR2 (germline): SGHAT, FQNNGV. This TCR was recovered from a human donor in a cohort sampled during active COVID-19. The rearrangement uses TRBV11-2 and TRBJ1-1, with a tentative D call TRBD1 (6 bases). The specimen sequenced was peripheral blood. The CDR3 DNA reads TGTGCCAGCAGCTTATTAACAGGGATGAACACTGAAGCTTTCTTT. Translation gives CASSLLTGMNTEAFF. The full variable domain, rest sourced from reference TRBV11-2 and TRBJ1-1, is EAGVAQSPRYKIIEKRQSVAFWCNPISGHATLYWYQQILGQGPKLLIQFQNNGVVDDSQLPKDRFSAERLKGVDSTLKIQPAKLEDSAVYLCASSLLTGMNTEAFFGQGTRLTVV.